This TCR beta chain emerged from a study of T cells after yellow fever vaccination. The overall study: Markers CD3, CD45RA, CCR7 and CD95 served to sort the EM, EMRA, CM and Tscm memory subsets.

This clonotype was found a few times. Study results and limitations: Nearly all vaccine-responding clonotypes were undetectable in sorted memory subsets on day 0. Post-booster repertoires again held most primary-vaccination clones (about 96% CD4, roughly 88% CD8).

For TCR, cDNA came from 5'RACE template switching, which added a universal primer site and UMIs. TCRdb recomputed calls from the 5' RACE reads with MiXCR, one row per CDR3 protein. The data show about 42,000 distinct CDR3 sequences, 5.5% to 8% seen once. The sequencing used PBMCs, either bulk or a sorted T-cell subset (CD4+, CD8+, memory, or dextramer-sorted; not recorded which), collected 45 days after the yellow fever booster vaccination. The TCR sequence derives from a man younger than 40 who received the YFV17D yellow fever vaccine.

The chain's CDR3 is CASSLGDRQNEKLFF. The CDR3 DNA follows: TGTGCCAGCAGCTTAGGGGACAGGCAGAATGAAAAACTGTTTTTT. The chain links TRBV7-2 to TRBJ1-4; 8 bases line up with TRBD1. The junction had 3 bases not matched to a gene; V was cut back by 1 base and J by 5 bases. Germline V CDR1 and CDR2: SGHTA, FQGNSA. The CDR3 has 15 residues.